The rows below give T cell receptor beta chains drawn from one sample of a study of blood T cell repertoires in COVID-19. TCRdb keeps only in-frame clones here, not all; method: immunoSEQ multiplex PCR. In the table there are just over 150,000 clones, over 80% of which are singletons. Sequenced input: peripheral blood. The receptor set was obtained from a woman between 45 and 60 years old with acute or convalescent COVID-19. Each CDR3 is given with its conserved first and last residue. Fields, in order: J gene, V gene, CDR3 protein.

>TRBJ2-7|TRBV10-3
CAISSPGQTTYEQYF
>TRBJ1-2|TRBV18
CASSPVRAGGGYTF
>TRBJ1-2|TRBV19
CASSPDRGLGYGYTF
>TRBJ2-1|TRBV27
CASRDRDSNEQFF
>TRBJ2-3|TRBV6-5
CASSYSSSGRGDTQYF
>TRBJ2-3|TRBV4-2
CASSRMLGAGEDTQYF
>TRBJ2-1|TRBV2
CASSLDRGAYNEQFF
>TRBJ2-3|TRBV4-1
CASSPVNRGTDTQYF
>TRBJ2-3|TRBV3-1/TRBV3-2
CASSQEGLAGGDTQYF
>TRBJ1-1|TRBV2
CASNPGMNTEAFF